Below, 30 T cell receptor beta chains from the same sample are listed, as sequenced in a study of regulatory T cells in long-lasting Graves disease. Time point defined: newly diagnosed GD, antithyroid drugs for less than 3 months. The authors made the TCR library using RNA they extracted from PBMCs. Combining iRepertoire HTBI primers with Arm-PCR of CDR3 regions, the authors built TCR beta libraries. A single record per CDR3 protein comes from TCRdb applying MiXCR to the multiplex PCR reads. In the table there are around 400,000 distinct CDR3 sequences, 15% to 18% of which are singletons. The material sequenced was peripheral blood mononuclear cells (PBMCs), taken at new diagnosis, from a patient treated with antithyroid drugs. Every receptor here comes from a female donor with Graves disease.

This clonotype was recorded a few times. The chain is built from TRBV10-1 and TRBJ2-3, with 8 bases aligning to TRBD2. The CDR3 contains 15 residues. The germline CDR1 and CDR2 sequences are WNHNN and SYGVQD (reference sequence). V was pared by 3 bases and J by 0 bases, with 2 bases of the junction left unmatched. CDR3 sequence: CASSDLAGSTDTQYF. Written as DNA, the CDR3 is TGCGCCAGCAGTGATTTAGCGGGAAGCACAGATACGCAGTATTTT.

V and J are TRBV4-1 and TRBJ1-5; tentatively, D is TRBD1 (6 bases). Germline CDR1 and CDR2: MGHRA and YSYEKL. This CDR3 comprises 17 residues. V lost 3 bases, J lost 3 bases, and 18 bases lay in between. CDR3 in DNA: TGCGCCAGCAGCCAGGACCTGGTACAGGGCCTCAATCAGCCCCAGCATTTT. It is translated as CASSQDLVQGLNQPQHF.

The table lists this clonotype with many counts. This chain connects TRBV12-5 to TRBJ2-1; D might be TRBD1 (5 bases). Per the germline V gene, CDR1 is LGHNT and CDR2 is FRNRAP. The V end lost 0 bases, the J end lost 2 bases, and 11 bases lay between the germline ends. The CDR3 has 16 amino acids. The CDR3 bases are TGTGCTAGTGGTTTGGTACTAAGGGGCCCCTACAATGAGCAGTTCTTC. Translation: CASGLVLRGPYNEQFF.

The chain uses TRBV6-1 and TRBJ2-1; 15 bases map to TRBD2. V was pared by 6 bases and J by 9 bases, with 6 bases of the junction left unmatched. The CDR3 contains 15 residues. From germline, CDR1 is MNHNS and CDR2 SASEGT. CDR3 DNA: TGTGCCAGCAGGGGGGGACTAGCGGGAGGTGGTGAGCAGTTCTTC. Its translation: CASRGGLAGGGEQFF.

This clonotype has just a few counts. The chain has TRBV9 and TRBJ2-7; D is possibly TRBD2 (6 bases). The CDR3 has 12 amino acids. CDR1 is SGDLS, CDR2 YYNGEE, per germline. Trimming cost V 3 bases and J 7 bases, with 11 bases left between them. DNA for the CDR3: TGTGCCAGCAGCGGTACTAGCCCAGAGCAGTACTTC. As protein: CASSGTSPEQYF.

Points on this clonotype: Germline and junction disagree at one end, which may indicate a read error. The chain is built from TRBV6-5 and TRBJ1-2; D gene uncertain. The germline V gene encodes CDR1 MNHEY and CDR2 SVGAGI. CDR3 length equals 15 residues. The CDR3 loop is CASSYAPAEDYGYTF. CDR3 DNA sequence: TGTGCCAGCAGTTACGCCCCGGCTGAGGACTATGGTTACACCTTC.

This clonotype was recorded at least ten times. V and J are TRBV13 and TRBJ2-7, with D perhaps TRBD2 (6 bases). Trimming pared 7 bases from V and 6 bases from J, leaving 16 bases between. The V gene's germline CDR1 is PRHDT and CDR2 FYEKMQ (reference sequence). This CDR3 comprises 13 residues. CDR3 DNA sequence: TGTGCCAGCACCGGGGAGGCGGACGTCGAGCAGTACTTC. This encodes CASTGEADVEQYF.

This clonotype has at least ten counts. The V and J genes are TRBV12-3 or TRBV12-4 and TRBJ2-2; the D gene is possibly TRBD1 (6 bases). The CDR3 runs 15 residues. Between the trimmed V and J ends, which lost 7 bases and 1 base, there was a span of 13 bases. The CDR3: CASTKGGVNTGELFF. CDR3 in DNA: TGTGCCAGCACTAAAGGGGGAGTGAACACCGGGGAGCTGTTTTTT.

This clonotype was seen many times. The chain carries TRBV6-2 or TRBV6-3 and TRBJ1-1, with D possibly TRBD1 on 5 matching bases. The V end was cut by 7 bases, the J end by 0 bases, with 18 bases between. Per the germline V gene, CDR1 is MNHEY and CDR2 is SVGEGT. The CDR3 extends over 16 amino acids. CDR3 sequence: CASIAGEGLLNTEAFF. DNA of the CDR3: TGTGCCAGCATTGCGGGGGAGGGATTATTGAACACTGAAGCTTTCTTT.

In its sample, this clonotype was seen many times. J is TRBJ2-7 and V is TRBV29-1, with D possibly being TRBD1 (6 bases). The germline gives CDR1 SQVTM, CDR2 ANQGSEA. Trimming cost V 1 base and J 5 bases, with 12 bases left between them. The CDR3 covers 13 residues. The CDR3 loop reads CSVEGRGGDEQYF. Written as DNA, the CDR3 is TGCAGCGTTGAAGGCAGGGGTGGGGACGAGCAGTACTTC.

This clonotype was picked up many times. The chain recombines TRBV13 with TRBJ2-1; 11 nucleotides align to TRBD2. Looked up from germline, CDR1 is PRHDT and CDR2 is FYEKMQ (reference sequence). The CDR3 is made up of 16 amino acids. Trimming cost V 5 bases and J 5 bases; bases outside gene matches: 8. CDR3 in amino acids: CASSQRLAGNNNEQFF. The CDR3 nucleotides read TGTGCCAGCAGCCAAAGACTAGCGGGGAATAACAATGAGCAGTTCTTC. Combining the CDR3 with reference TRBV13 and TRBJ2-1 gives the whole variable domain AAGVIQSPRHLIKEKRETATLKCYPIPRHDTVYWYQQGPGQDPQFLISFYEKMQSDKGSIPDRFSAQQFSDYHSELNMSSLELGDSALYFCASSQRLAGNNNEQFFGPGTRLTVL.

In this sample, this clonotype turned up many times. J is TRBJ2-7 and V is TRBV12-5; 9 bases are a match to TRBD2. The CDR3 has 17 amino acids. Per the germline V gene, CDR1 is LGHNT and CDR2 is FRNRAP. V dropped 5 bases and J dropped 2; count of bases not matched to a gene: 13. CDR3 amino acids: CASGPHLLAGLTYEQYF. In DNA form, the CDR3 reads TGTGCTAGTGGTCCTCACCTACTAGCGGGCTTGACCTACGAGCAGTACTTC.

This clonotype was found many times. The chain recombines TRBV5-4 with TRBJ1-4; TRBD1 matches 8 bases. The CDR3 spans 18 residues. With 5 bases clipped from V and 0 bases from J, the junction kept 12 bases outside the gene matches. Germline assignment: CDR1 SGHNT and CDR2 YYREEE (reference sequence). CDR3 DNA: TGTGCCAGCAGTCCCGGACAGGGACTTATTGCAACTAATGAAAAACTGTTTTTT. It translates to CASSPGQGLIATNEKLFF. The whole variable domain, remainder taken from reference TRBV5-4 and TRBJ1-4, is ETGVTQSPTHLIKTRGQQVTLRCSSQSGHNTVSWYQQALGQGPQFIFQYYREEENGRGNFPPRFSGLQFPNYSSELNVNALELDDSALYLCASSPGQGLIATNEKLFFGSGTQLSVL.

This rearrangement joins TRBV7-3 to TRBJ2-1; D may correspond to TRBD1 or TRBD2 (5 bases each). Looked up from germline, CDR1 is SGHTA and CDR2 is FQGTGA. The CDR3 spans 16 residues. Trimming removed 5 bases from V and 6 bases from J, with 20 bases in between. For the CDR3, the DNA is TGTGCCAGCAGCGTAGCCCCCGTCGGGGCCACCAATGAGCAGTTCTTC. Translation gives CASSVAPVGATNEQFF.

V and J are TRBV12-3 or TRBV12-4 and TRBJ2-3, with D possibly TRBD1 on 6 matching bases. The CDR3 extends over 17 amino acids. V was shortened by 3 bases and J by 1 base, with 17 bases between the two germline ends. Here the CDR3 reads CASSFHRAPGGTDTQYF. The CDR3, as DNA: TGTGCCAGCAGTTTTCACAGGGCCCCAGGTGGCACAGATACGCAGTATTTT.

There are many counts of this clonotype. V and J are TRBV10-2 and TRBJ2-7; 8 bases line up with TRBD1. The J segment lost 6 bases and the V segment lost 6 bases, leaving 7 bases of the junction unmatched. Germline CDR1 is WSHSY and CDR2 is SAAADI. The CDR3 totals 13 residues. CDR3 bases: TGCGCCAGCAGATGGGACAGGCGGGGCGAGCAGTACTTC. Translating gives CASRWDRRGEQYF.

This clonotype occurred many times. This chain uses TRBV20-1 with TRBJ2-3; D perhaps matches TRBD2 (7 bases). CDR3 size: 13 residues. V shed 6 bases and J shed 2 bases, with 12 bases lying between them. Germline-derived CDR1 and CDR2 are DFQATT and SNEGSKA (reference sequence). The CDR3 sequence: CSARRGLTDTQYF. In DNA form, the CDR3 reads TGCAGTGCCCGGCGGGGGCTCACAGATACGCAGTATTTT.

This clonotype was counted at least ten times. This chain joins TRBV2 and TRBJ2-1, with D possibly being TRBD2 (6 bases). CDR1 and CDR2 (germline): SNHLY, FYNNEI. This CDR3 is built from 12 residues. The germline V and J ends were trimmed by 6 bases and 7 bases, with 10 bases remaining between them. CDR3 in DNA: TGTGCCAGCAGCAAGACTAGGAATGAGCAGTTCTTC. This translates into CASSKTRNEQFF.

The V and J genes are TRBV28 and TRBJ2-5; 7 bases align to TRBD1. Germline CDR1 is MDHEN and CDR2 is SYDVKM. Trimming took 6 bases from V and 4 from J; bases not matched to a gene: 11. This CDR3 has 15 amino acids. CDR3 DNA: TGTGCCAGCAGACCCACGACAGGGCGTGGAGAGACCCAGTACTTC. Its translation is CASRPTTGRGETQYF.

In its sample, this clonotype was seen many times. This chain links TRBV10-3 with TRBJ1-1, with TRBD1 identical over 7 bases. Germline CDR1 ENHRY, CDR2 SYGVKD. The ends lost 0 bases at V and 3 bases at J; junction bases unmatched: 4. The CDR3 length is 15 residues. The CDR3 spells CAISESPGQHTEAFF. In DNA form, the CDR3 reads TGTGCCATCAGTGAGTCGCCGGGACAGCACACTGAAGCTTTCTTT.

This clonotype has at least ten counts. The genes are TRBV13 and TRBJ1-1; TRBD1 matches 12 bases. J was trimmed by 10 bases and V by 5 bases; bases with no gene match: 5. CDR3 length: 13 amino acids. In germline, CDR1 is PRHDT, CDR2 FYEKMQ (reference sequence). The chain's CDR3 is CASSQGQGAAAFF. The DNA of the CDR3 is TGTGCCAGCAGCCAGGGACAGGGGGCCGCAGCTTTCTTT.

In the case of this clonotype: A clone one base away is much larger, so this may be a read error. CDR3 sequence (DNA): TGTGCCACCAGCGGGGGGCAGATCTCCTACAATAAGCAGTTCTTC. This translates into CATSGGQISYNKQFF. The gene calls are TRBV24-1 and TRBJ2-1; weak D call: TRBD2 (7 bases). The length of the CDR3 is 15 residues. Germline loops: CDR1 KGHDR, CDR2 SFDVKD.

The V and J genes are TRBV7-2 and TRBJ2-6; D unclear. Germline lookup yields CDR1 SGHTA and CDR2 FQGNSA. CDR3 length equals 12 residues. Trimming took off 11 bases at V and 0 bases at J, with 5 bases between the two ends. The CDR3 DNA sequence: TGTGCCTGGGGCTCTGGGGCCAACGTCCTGACTTTC. It specifies CAWGSGANVLTF.

This chain uses TRBV18 with TRBJ1-6, with 10 bases fitting TRBD1. Germline V gives CDR1 KGHSH, CDR2 LQKENI. V shed 3 bases, J shed 6 bases, and the junction held 2 bases outside the gene matches. The CDR3 spans 15 residues. The CDR3 region has the DNA TGTGCCAGCTCACCGGGACAGGGGCTTAATTCACCCCTCCACTTT. Translating it yields CASSPGQGLNSPLHF.

This clonotype was detected ten times or more. This chain uses TRBV27 with TRBJ2-1, with 8 bases lining up with TRBD2. Losses at the gene ends were 5 bases for V and 13 bases for J; bases not matched to a gene: 16. The CDR3 extends over 15 amino acids. In germline, CDR1 is MNHEY, CDR2 SMNVEV (reference sequence). As DNA, the CDR3 is TGTGCCAGCAGTGGAGCGCATGGACTAGCCGATTTTCAGTTCTTC. Protein sequence: CASSGAHGLADFQFF.

This clonotype was observed at least ten times. The chain joins TRBV7-7 to TRBJ2-3; D may correspond to TRBD1 or TRBD2 (5 bases each). V gave up 5 bases and J gave up 6 bases, with 24 bases separating them. This CDR3 has 17 residues. Per germline, CDR1 SSHAT and CDR2 FNYEAQ (reference sequence). This CDR3 reads CASSPRPGALGSDTQYF. DNA of the CDR3: TGTGCCAGCAGCCCGCGACCCGGGGCCCTGGGGTCCGATACGCAGTATTTT.

This clonotype was recorded many times. The chain recombines TRBV24-1 with TRBJ2-1; D perhaps matches TRBD2 (7 bases). V lost 7 bases to trimming and J lost 8 bases, with 26 bases between them. The germline CDR1 and CDR2 sequences are KGHDR and SFDVKD. The CDR3 is made up of 17 amino acids. In DNA form, the CDR3 reads TGTGCCACCAGCCCGAGATGGGGGGGGGCAGGGGTCCATGAGCAGTTCTTC. Residues: CATSPRWGGAGVHEQFF.

In its sample, this clonotype was seen many times. The chain employs TRBV7-3 and TRBJ2-7, with 7 bases fitting TRBD2. V lost 6 bases to trimming and J lost 3 bases; unmatched junction nucleotides: 8. CDR3 length equals 14 residues. The germline CDR1 and CDR2 sequences are SGHTA and FQGTGA. CDR3 amino acids: CASSLGGTDYEQYF. The CDR3 nucleotides read TGTGCCAGCAGTCTCGGGGGGACCGACTACGAGCAGTACTTC.

This clonotype was detected ten times or more. This chain joins TRBV5-1 and TRBJ2-1, with 8 bases matching TRBD1. The J segment lost 6 bases and the V segment lost 2 bases, leaving 10 bases of the junction unmatched. CDR3 length equals 16 residues. Germline CDR1 SGHRS, CDR2 YFSETQ. The CDR3 region is CASSFITWTGPNEQFF. CDR3 DNA sequence: TGCGCCAGCAGCTTTATTACCTGGACAGGGCCCAATGAGCAGTTCTTC. Together with reference TRBV5-1 and TRBJ2-1, the CDR3 gives the full variable domain: KAGVTQTPRYLIKTRGQQVTLSCSPISGHRSVSWYQQTPGQGLQFLFEYFSETQRNKGNFPGRFSGRQFSNSRSEMNVSTLELGDSALYLCASSFITWTGPNEQFFGPGTRLTVL.

The table lists this clonotype with many counts. The chain couples TRBV20-1 to TRBJ2-7; 7 bases match TRBD1. Germline-derived CDR1 and CDR2 are DFQATT and SNEGSKA (reference sequence). The length of the CDR3 is 13 residues. V lost 3 bases to trimming and J lost 6 bases; unmatched junction nucleotides: 8. As DNA, the CDR3 is TGCAGTGCTAGGGGGACAGCGTGGGCCGAGCAGTACTTC. Residues: CSARGTAWAEQYF.